What follows describes a single T cell receptor beta chain. Its antigen is not known. The sample comes from a study of cytomegalovirus exposure and HLA in healthy donors. Study findings and constraints: In a later analysis, parvovirus B19, influenza, CMV and Epstein-Barr virus appeared linked to several top co-occurrence clusters. A classifier reportedly called cytomegalovirus status with high sensitivity and specificity. Presence/absence analyses rested on an assumption that sequencing depth was roughly uniform across donors.

The PCR ran on 60 Vbeta and 13 Jbeta primers. Original handling: About 12 million of the about 80 million unique TCR beta chains counted in a later analysis were shared. TCRdb's copy holds only in-frame clones and misses some; the assay was immunoSEQ multiplex PCR. D and trimming come from the DNA, and the V and J calls and clone size come from that table. This repertoire includes 100,000 to 150,000 clones. The germline V gene has CDR1 MDHEN and CDR2 SYDVKM. Trimming took 3 bases from V and 2 from J, leaving 8 bases between them. The CDR3 sequence is 15 residues long. The V and J genes are TRBV28 and TRBJ2-6, with a possible D match to TRBD1 (6 bases). The sequencing input was PBMCs. The source is a woman aged 40 to 50 in good health and CMV-seropositive. CDR3 sequence (DNA): TGTGCCAGCAGTTTGTCAGGGGCTGGGGCCAACGTCCTGACTTTC. Amino acid sequence: CASSLSGAGANVLTF.